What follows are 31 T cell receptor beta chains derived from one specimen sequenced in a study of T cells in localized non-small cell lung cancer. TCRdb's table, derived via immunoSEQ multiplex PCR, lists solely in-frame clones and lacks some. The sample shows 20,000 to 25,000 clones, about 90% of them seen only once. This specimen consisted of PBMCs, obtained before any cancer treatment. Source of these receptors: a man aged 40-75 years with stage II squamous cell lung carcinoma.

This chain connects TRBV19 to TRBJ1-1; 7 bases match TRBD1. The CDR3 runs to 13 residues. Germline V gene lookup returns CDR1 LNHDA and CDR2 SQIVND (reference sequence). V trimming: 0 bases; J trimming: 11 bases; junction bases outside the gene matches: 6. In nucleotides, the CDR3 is TGTGCCAGTAGTATAGATGCCCAGGGGGGGGCTTTCTTT. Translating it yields CASSIDAQGGAFF.

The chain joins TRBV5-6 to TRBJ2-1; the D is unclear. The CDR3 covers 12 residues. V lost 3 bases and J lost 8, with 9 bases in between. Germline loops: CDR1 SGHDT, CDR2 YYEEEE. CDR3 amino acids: CASSSSDDEQFF. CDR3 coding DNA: TGTGCCAGCAGCTCAAGCGACGATGAGCAGTTCTTC.

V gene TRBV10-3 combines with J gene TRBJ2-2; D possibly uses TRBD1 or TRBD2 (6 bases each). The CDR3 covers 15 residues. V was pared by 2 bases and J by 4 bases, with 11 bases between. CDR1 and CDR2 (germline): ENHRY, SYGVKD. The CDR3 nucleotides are TGTGCCATCAGTGAGACGGGGGCCCCCACCGGGGAGCTGTTTTTT. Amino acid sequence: CAISETGAPTGELFF.

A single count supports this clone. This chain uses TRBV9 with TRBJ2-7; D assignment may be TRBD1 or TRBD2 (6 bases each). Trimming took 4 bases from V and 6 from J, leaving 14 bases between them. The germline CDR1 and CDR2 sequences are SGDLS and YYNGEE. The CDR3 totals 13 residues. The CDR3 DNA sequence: TGTGCCAGCAGCCTAGGGGGGTCTGGCGAGCAGTACTTC. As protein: CASSLGGSGEQYF.

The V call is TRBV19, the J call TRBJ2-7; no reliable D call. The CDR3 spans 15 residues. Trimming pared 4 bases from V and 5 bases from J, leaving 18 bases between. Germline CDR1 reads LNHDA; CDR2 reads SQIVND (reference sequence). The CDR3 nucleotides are TGTGCCAGTAGTACCGCCTTGACGGAAACCCACGAGCAGTACTTC. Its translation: CASSTALTETHEQYF. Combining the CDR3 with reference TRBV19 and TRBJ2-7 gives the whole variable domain DGGITQSPKYLFRKEGQNVTLSCEQNLNHDAMYWYRQDPGQGLRLIYYSQIVNDFQKGDIAEGYSVSREKKESFPLTVTSAQKNPTAFYLCASSTALTETHEQYFGPGTRLTVT.

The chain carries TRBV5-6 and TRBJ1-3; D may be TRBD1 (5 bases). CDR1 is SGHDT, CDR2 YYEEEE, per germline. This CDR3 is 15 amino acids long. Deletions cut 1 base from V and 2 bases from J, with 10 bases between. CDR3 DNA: TGTGCCAGCAGCTTGATGGGGGTAACTGGAAACACCATATATTTT. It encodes CASSLMGVTGNTIYF.

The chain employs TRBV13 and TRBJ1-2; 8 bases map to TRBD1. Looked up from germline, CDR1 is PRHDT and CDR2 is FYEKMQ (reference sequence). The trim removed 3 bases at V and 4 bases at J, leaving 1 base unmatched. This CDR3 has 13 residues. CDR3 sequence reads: CASSLDRAYGYTF. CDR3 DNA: TGTGCCAGCAGCTTGGACAGGGCCTATGGCTACACCTTC.

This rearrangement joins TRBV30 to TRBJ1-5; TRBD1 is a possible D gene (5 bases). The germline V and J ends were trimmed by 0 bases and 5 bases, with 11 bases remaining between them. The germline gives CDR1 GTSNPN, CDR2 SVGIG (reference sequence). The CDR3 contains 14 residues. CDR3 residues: CAWSVLTGDQPQHF. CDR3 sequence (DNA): TGTGCCTGGAGTGTACTAACAGGTGATCAGCCCCAGCATTTT.

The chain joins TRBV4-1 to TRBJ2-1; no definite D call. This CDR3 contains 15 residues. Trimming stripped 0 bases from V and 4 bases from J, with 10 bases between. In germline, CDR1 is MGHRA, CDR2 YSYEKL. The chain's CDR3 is CASSQERRLYNEQFF. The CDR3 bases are TGCGCCAGCAGCCAAGAAAGGCGACTTTACAATGAGCAGTTCTTC.

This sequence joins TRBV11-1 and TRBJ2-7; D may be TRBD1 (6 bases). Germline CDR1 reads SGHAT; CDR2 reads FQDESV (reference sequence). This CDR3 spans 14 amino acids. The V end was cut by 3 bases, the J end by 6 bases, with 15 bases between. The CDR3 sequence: CASSLASTGAEQYF. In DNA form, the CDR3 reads TGTGCCAGCAGCTTGGCCTCGACAGGAGCCGAGCAGTACTTC.

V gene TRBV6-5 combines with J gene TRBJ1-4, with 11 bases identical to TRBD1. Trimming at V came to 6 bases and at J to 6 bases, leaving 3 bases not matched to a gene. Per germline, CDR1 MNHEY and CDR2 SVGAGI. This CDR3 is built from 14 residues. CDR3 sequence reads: CASRRTGGDEKLFF. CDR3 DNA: TGTGCCAGCAGACGGACAGGGGGCGATGAAAAACTGTTTTTT.

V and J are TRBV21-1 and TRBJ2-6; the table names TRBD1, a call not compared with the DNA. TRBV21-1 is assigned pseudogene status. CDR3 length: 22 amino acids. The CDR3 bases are TGTGCCAGCAGCAACAGCCCAGAAGCCCAAACTTCAACAGACTCTGGGGCCAACGTCCTGACTTTC. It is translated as CASSNSPEAQTSTDSGANVLTF.

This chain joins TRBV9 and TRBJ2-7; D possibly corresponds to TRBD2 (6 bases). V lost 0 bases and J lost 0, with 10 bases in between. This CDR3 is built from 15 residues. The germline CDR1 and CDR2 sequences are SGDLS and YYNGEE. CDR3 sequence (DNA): TGTGCCAGCAGCGTAGGGGGGGACCACTCCTACGAGCAGTACTTC. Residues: CASSVGGDHSYEQYF.

CDR3: CASSIGRWYEQYF. DNA of the CDR3: TGCGCCAGCAGCATCGGCAGATGGTACGAGCAGTACTTC. The chain is built from TRBV4-3 and TRBJ2-7; D unresolved. Germline CDR1 LGHNA, CDR2 YSLEER. The CDR3 covers 13 residues. Trimming left V 5 bases short and J 4 bases short, with 12 bases between.

CDR3 nucleotide sequence: TGCGCCAGCAGCTTGTTCGACGAGCAGTACTTC. Translated, it gives CASSLFDEQYF. The rearrangement uses TRBV5-1 and TRBJ2-7; D unclear. Trimming removed 1 base from V and 5 bases from J, with 4 bases in between. Per germline, CDR1 SGHRS and CDR2 YFSETQ. The CDR3 is 11 amino acids. The full variable domain, completed using reference TRBV5-1 and TRBJ2-7, is KAGVTQTPRYLIKTRGQQVTLSCSPISGHRSVSWYQQTPGQGLQFLFEYFSETQRNKGNFPGRFSGRQFSNSRSEMNVSTLELGDSALYLCASSLFDEQYFGPGTRLTVT.

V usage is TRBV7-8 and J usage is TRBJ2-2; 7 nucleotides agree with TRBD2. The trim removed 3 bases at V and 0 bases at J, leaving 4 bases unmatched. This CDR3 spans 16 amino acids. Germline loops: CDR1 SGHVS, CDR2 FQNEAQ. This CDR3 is CASSFLAVTNTGELFF. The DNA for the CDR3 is TGTGCCAGCAGCTTCCTAGCGGTGACGAACACCGGGGAGCTGTTTTTT.

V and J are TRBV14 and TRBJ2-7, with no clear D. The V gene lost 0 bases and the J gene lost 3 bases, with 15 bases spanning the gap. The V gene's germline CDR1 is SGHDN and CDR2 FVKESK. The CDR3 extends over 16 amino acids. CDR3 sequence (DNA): TGTGCCAGCAGCCAAGATGGTATAGGGATAAACTACGAGCAGTACTTC. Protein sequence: CASSQDGIGINYEQYF.

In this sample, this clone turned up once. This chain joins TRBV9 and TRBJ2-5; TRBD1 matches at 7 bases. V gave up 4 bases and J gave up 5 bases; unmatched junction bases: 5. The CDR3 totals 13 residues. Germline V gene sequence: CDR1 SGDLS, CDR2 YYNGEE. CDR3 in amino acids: CASSFGQAETQYF. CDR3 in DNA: TGTGCCAGCAGCTTCGGACAGGCGGAGACCCAGTACTTC.

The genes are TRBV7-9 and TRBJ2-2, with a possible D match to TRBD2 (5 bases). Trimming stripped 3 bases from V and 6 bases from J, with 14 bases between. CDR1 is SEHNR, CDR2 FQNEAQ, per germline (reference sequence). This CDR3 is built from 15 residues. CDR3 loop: CASSFSGVLSGELFF. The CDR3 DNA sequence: TGTGCCAGCAGCTTCTCCGGGGTGTTGTCCGGGGAGCTGTTTTTT.

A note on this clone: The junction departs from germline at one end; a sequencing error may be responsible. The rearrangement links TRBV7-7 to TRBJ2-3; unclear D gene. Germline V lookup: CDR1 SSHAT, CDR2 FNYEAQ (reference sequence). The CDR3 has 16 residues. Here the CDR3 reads CASSLGISSDADTQYF. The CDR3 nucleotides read TGTGCTAGCAGCTTAGGGATCAGCTCGGACGCAGATACGCAGTATTTT.

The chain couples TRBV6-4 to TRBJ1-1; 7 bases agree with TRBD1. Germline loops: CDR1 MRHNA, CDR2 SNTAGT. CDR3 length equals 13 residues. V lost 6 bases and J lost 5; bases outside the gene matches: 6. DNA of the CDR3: TGTGCCAGCAGCGAGACAGGGTTGACTGAAGCTTTCTTT. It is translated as CASSETGLTEAFF.

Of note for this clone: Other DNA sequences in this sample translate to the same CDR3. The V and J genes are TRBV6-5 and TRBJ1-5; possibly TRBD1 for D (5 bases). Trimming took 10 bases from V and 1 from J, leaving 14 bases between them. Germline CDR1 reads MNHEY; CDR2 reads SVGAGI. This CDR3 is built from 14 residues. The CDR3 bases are TGTGCCACCAGGGAGGGGCTAAGCAATCAGCCCCAGCATTTT. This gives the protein CATREGLSNQPQHF.

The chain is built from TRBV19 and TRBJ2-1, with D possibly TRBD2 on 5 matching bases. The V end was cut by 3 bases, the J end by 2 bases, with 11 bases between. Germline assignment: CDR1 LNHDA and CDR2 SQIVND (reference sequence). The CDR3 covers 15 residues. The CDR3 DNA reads TGTGCCAGTAGTATGAAGACGGGGACCTACAATGAGCAGTTCTTC. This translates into CASSMKTGTYNEQFF.

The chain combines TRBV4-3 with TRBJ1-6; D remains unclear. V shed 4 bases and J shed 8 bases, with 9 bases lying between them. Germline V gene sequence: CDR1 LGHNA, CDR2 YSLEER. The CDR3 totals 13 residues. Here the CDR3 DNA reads TGCGCCAGCAGCCCGGGTTCCGATTCACCCCTCCACTTT. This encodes CASSPGSDSPLHF.

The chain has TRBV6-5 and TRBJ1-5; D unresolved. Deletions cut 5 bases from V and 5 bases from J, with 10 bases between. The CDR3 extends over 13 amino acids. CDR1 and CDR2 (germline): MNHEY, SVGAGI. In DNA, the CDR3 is TGTGCCAGCAGTATGACCGAGGATCAGCCCCAGCATTTT. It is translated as CASSMTEDQPQHF.

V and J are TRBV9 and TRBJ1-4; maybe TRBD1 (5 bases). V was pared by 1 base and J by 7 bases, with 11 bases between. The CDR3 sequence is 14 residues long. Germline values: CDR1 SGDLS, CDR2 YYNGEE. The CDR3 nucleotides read TGTGCCAGCAGCGTATCCGGGACGGGTGAAAAACTGTTTTTT. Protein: CASSVSGTGEKLFF.

CDR3 sequence reads: CASSTQPGTEAFF. CDR3 bases: TGTGCCAGTAGTACACAACCGGGGACTGAAGCTTTCTTT. V is TRBV19 and J is TRBJ1-1; no definite D call. The CDR3 is made up of 13 amino acids. Germline CDR1 reads LNHDA; CDR2 reads SQIVND (reference sequence). The germline V and J ends were trimmed by 4 bases and 5 bases, with 11 bases remaining between them.

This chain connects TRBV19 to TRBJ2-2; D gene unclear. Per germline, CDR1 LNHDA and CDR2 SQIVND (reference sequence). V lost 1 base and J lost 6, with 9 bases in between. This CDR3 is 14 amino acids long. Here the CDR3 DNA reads TGTGCCAGTAGTATAGCTGTTGGGGCCGGGGAGCTGTTTTTT. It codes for CASSIAVGAGELFF.

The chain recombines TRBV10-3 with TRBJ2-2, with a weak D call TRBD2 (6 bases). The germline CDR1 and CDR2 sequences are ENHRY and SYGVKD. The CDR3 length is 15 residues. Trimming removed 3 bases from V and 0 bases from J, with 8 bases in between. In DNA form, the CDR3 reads TGTGCCATCAGTGAAGGAGGGACGAACACCGGGGAGCTGTTTTTT. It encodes CAISEGGTNTGELFF.

The CDR3 DNA reads TGTGCCAGCAGTGAAGTTCGCGGGACAGGGAATTCACCCCTCCACTTT. Amino acids: CASSEVRGTGNSPLHF. V usage is TRBV2 and J usage is TRBJ1-6, with 9 bases lining up with TRBD1. CDR1 and CDR2 from the germline V gene are SNHLY and FYNNEI. The CDR3 length is 16 residues. The V and J ends lost 1 base and 7 bases, in that order; junction bases with no gene match: 5.

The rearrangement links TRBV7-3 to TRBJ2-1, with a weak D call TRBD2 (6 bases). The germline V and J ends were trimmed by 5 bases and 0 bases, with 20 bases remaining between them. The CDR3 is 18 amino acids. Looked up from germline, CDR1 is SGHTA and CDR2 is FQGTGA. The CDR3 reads CASSPRLRDSSSYNEQFF. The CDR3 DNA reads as TGTGCCAGCAGCCCTAGATTAAGGGACTCCAGCTCCTACAATGAGCAGTTCTTC.